This T cell receptor (beta chain) derives from a study of neurological immune-mediated disorders. As to time point: longitudinal time-point 3. cDNA was made by 5'RACE with 10-nucleotide random UMIs. In TCRdb, the 5' RACE reads were re-called with MiXCR into one record per CDR3 protein. The table shows tens of thousands of distinct CDR3 sequences, with approximately 4.3% occurring only once. At least ten counts were recorded for this clonotype. The material sequenced was PBMCs. The TCR originated in a woman aged 55-70 years with multiple sclerosis.

CDR3 sequence (DNA): TGCAGTGCTAGGACAGGGTCAGAGACCCAGTACTTC. Its protein is CSARTGSETQYF. The chain has TRBV20-1 and TRBJ2-5, with 7 bases aligning to TRBD1. V trimming: 3 bases; J trimming: 4 bases; junction bases outside the gene matches: 2. Per germline, CDR1 DFQATT and CDR2 SNEGSKA (reference sequence). The CDR3 sequence is 12 residues long.